This TCR beta chain was profiled in a study of T cell responses to AZD1222 COVID-19 vaccine. Libraries were prepared by immunoSEQ multiplex PCR; TCRdb keeps only in-frame clonotypes and omits some of them. The sample shows 94,000 or so clones, roughly 88% of them seen only once. To note about this clone: Its specificity is not known.

General study points: Donors were largely white British and mainly female; clonal diversity was possibly underestimated. Targets within unmutated variant regions were reportedly found for nearly half of spike-specific TCRs. After two AZD1222 doses, spike-specific TCR breadth and depth rose versus day 0.

V was shortened by 1 base and J by 2 bases, with 12 bases between the two germline ends. Germline V gene lookup returns CDR1 SGHTA and CDR2 FQGTGA. The CDR3 covers 15 residues. Sequenced material: peripheral blood, taken on day 0 of AZD1222 vaccination. The TCR originated in an adult in good health. The J gene is TRBJ2-7, the V gene TRBV7-3; D remains unclear. The CDR3 DNA sequence: TGTGCCAGCAGCTTAATGGGTCAGAGTCCCTACGAGCAGTACTTC. Translating gives CASSLMGQSPYEQYF.